A single sample is the source of the 17 T cell receptor delta chains below, sequenced in a study of γδ T cells in repeated Plasmodium falciparum infection. Flow sorting of PBMC yielded separate Vgamma9/Vdelta2+ and Vdelta2-negative gammadelta T cell populations for bulk repertoire analysis. TCRdb re-processed the multiplex PCR reads using CATT. Here the sample spans approximately 53,000 delta-chain clones, roughly 1.8% being singletons. The sequencing input was gamma-delta T cells from blood. Receptor source: a pool of human donors (malaria-infected and uninfected, not separated).

This clone was detected a few times. Translating this DNA gives a protein that differs at residue 13 from the TCRdb one, which belongs to a much larger clone; a read error is likely, and the protein shown is this translation. The genes are TRDV1 and TRDJ1; possibly TRDD3 for D (5 bases). Trimming shortened V by 2 bases and J by 12 bases, and 28 bases separated the two germline ends. Germline CDR1 TSWWSYY, CDR2 QGS. The CDR3 runs to 17 residues. CDR3 bases: TGTGCTCTTGGGGAAGTTACCGTACTGGTTTTCACCGAAAAAGTCATCTTT. Translation: CALGEVTVLVFTEKVIF.

This clone has just a few counts. The protein in TCRdb stems from a much larger clone and differs at residue 8 from this DNA's translation, likely a read error; here the protein is translated from the DNA. The chain links TRDV1 to TRDJ1, with TRDD3 identical over 10 bases. TCRdb carries no J gene annotation; the J gene was assigned here by matching the DNA with germline. This CDR3 has 24 amino acids. V gave up 5 bases and J gave up 1 base; unmatched junction bases: 31. Looked up from germline, CDR1 is TSWWSYY and CDR2 is QGS. DNA of the CDR3: TGTGCTCTTGGGATTCTTCTAAGGGCCTTTCCTAGGACTGGGGGATTTGGAAGCACCGATAAACTCATCTTT. Its protein product is CALGILLRAFPRTGGFGSTDKLIF.

Comment on this clone: TCRdb assigns this DNA the protein of a much larger clone, which departs from its translation at residue 12; this likely reflects a read error, and the protein shown comes from translating the DNA. The chain links TRDV1 to TRDJ1; tentative D call: TRDD3 (6 bases). TCRdb offers no J gene call, so here the DNA was matched to germline to obtain one. The ends were cut back, 2 bases at V and 3 bases at J, with 31 bases in the middle. Per the germline V gene, CDR1 is TSWWSYY and CDR2 is QGS. The CDR3 loop spans 21 amino acids. The CDR3 bases are TGTGCTCTTGGGGAATTCCCGTTCCTCCATCTGGAGGATACCATTGCCGATAAACTCATCTTT. It specifies CALGEFPFLHLEDTIADKLIF.

This clone was found a few times. TCRdb has a much larger clone's protein, which differs at residue 19 from the translation of this DNA, likely because of a read error; what is shown is the protein translated from the DNA. The chain recombines TRDV1 with TRDJ1, with 9 bases aligning to TRDD3. CDR1 and CDR2 (germline): TSWWSYY, QGS. CDR3 length: 22 amino acids. Written as DNA, the CDR3 is TGTGCTCTTGGGGAATCCGCAAACTTGCGCGGGGGATACCTACGGTACACCGATGAACTCATCTTT. Protein product: CALGESANLRGGYLRYTDELIF.

On this clone itself: TCRdb assigns this DNA the protein of a much larger clone, which departs from its translation at residue 7; this likely reflects a read error, and the protein shown comes from translating the DNA. The chain is built from TRDV2 and TRDJ1, with TRDD3 matching 8 bases. Looked up from germline, CDR1 is GEAIGNYY and CDR2 is EKD. Trimming took 1 base from V and 0 from J; bases not matched to a gene: 21. This CDR3 has 21 residues. The CDR3 bases are TGTGCCTGTGACACGCTTGATCCTCCCAATACTGGGGGCCACTACACCGATAAACTCATCTTT. Translating gives CACDTLDPPNTGGHYTDKLIF.

Note on this clone: The protein in TCRdb stems from a much larger clone and differs at residue 9 from this DNA's translation, likely a read error; here the protein is translated from the DNA. CDR3 sequence (DNA): TGTGCCTGTGACTCTGTACTGGGGGGTACGCTCGCATGGGACACCCGACAGATGTTTTTC. Protein product: CACDSVLGGTLAWDTRQMFF. The chain recombines TRDV2 with TRDJ3, with TRDD3 matching over 8 bases. The J gene, not given by TCRdb, was assigned here from a germline match of the nucleotide sequence. This CDR3 has 20 amino acids. Germline V gene sequence: CDR1 GEAIGNYY, CDR2 EKD. The V gene end was trimmed by 3 bases and the J gene end by 4 bases; junction bases not matched to a gene: 16.

Details on this clone: This DNA's translation differs at residue 5 from TCRdb's protein, which comes from a much larger clone; a read error is likely, and the protein shown is translated from the DNA. The chain links TRDV3 to TRDJ3; the match to TRDD3 covers 13 bases. V trimming: 4 bases; J trimming: 4 bases; junction bases outside the gene matches: 40. The CDR3 has 28 amino acids. Germline V CDR1 and CDR2: TVYSNPD, GDNSRS (reference sequence). CDR3 residues: CASPTSPVVPSREYWGIRGWWDTRQMFF. CDR3 DNA: TGTGCCTCTCCGACGTCCCCGGTGGTCCCGTCCCGCGAGTACTGGGGGATACGCGGCTGGTGGGACACCCGACAGATGTTTTTC.

As concerns this clone: TCRdb pairs this DNA with a much larger clone's protein that differs at residue 12, likely a read error; the protein shown was translated from the DNA. The chain joins TRDV1 to TRDJ1, with TRDD3 matching over 8 bases. J was trimmed by 7 bases and V by 0 bases; bases with no gene match: 19. The CDR3 loop spans 19 amino acids. Germline V gene lookup returns CDR1 TSWWSYY and CDR2 QGS. This CDR3 reads CALGELVPTGDRLIRKLIF. DNA for the CDR3: TGTGCTCTTGGGGAACTAGTACCTACGGGGGATAGATTAATACGTAAACTCATCTTT.

On this clone itself: This DNA's translation differs at residue 16 from TCRdb's protein, which comes from a much larger clone; a read error is likely, and the protein shown is translated from the DNA. The chain employs TRDV1 and TRDJ1; D is perhaps TRDD3 (10 bases). No J gene is reported in TCRdb; it was inferred here by comparing the DNA with germline. The CDR3 has 21 residues. Germline CDR1 is TSWWSYY and CDR2 is QGS. The V and J ends lost 2 bases and 4 bases respectively, with 32 bases between them. DNA for the CDR3: TGTGCTCTTGGGGAAGGCCTTCCTACCGTACTGGGGGATTTACCCGACGATAAACTCATCTTT. Translated: CALGEGLPTVLGDLPDDKLIF.

Comments on this clone: The amino acid sequence in TCRdb belongs to a much larger clone and departs from this DNA's translation at residue 11, likely a sequencing read error; the sequence shown is translated from the DNA. This chain links TRDV3 with TRDJ1, with D possibly TRDD3 on 8 matching bases. The J gene was missing in TCRdb and was found by matching the end of the DNA to germline. CDR3 length: 19 amino acids. Germline V CDR1 and CDR2: TVYSNPD, GDNSRS (reference sequence). V lost 3 bases and J lost 5, with 34 bases in between. The CDR3 spells CAFVPTAYWGVRLGDKLIF. The CDR3 DNA reads TGTGCCTTCGTTCCTACCGCGTACTGGGGGGTACGCTTAGGGGATAAACTCATCTTT.

Notes on this clone: This DNA's translation and the protein TCRdb lists, from a much larger clone, do not match at residue 3, likely due to a read error; the protein shown is translated from the DNA. This chain connects TRDV1 to TRDJ1; 13 bases align to TRDD3. Germline CDR1 TSWWSYY, CDR2 QGS. The CDR3 has 22 residues. CDR3 in amino acids: CAFGERLVPRVTGGYASDKLIF. In DNA form, the CDR3 reads TGTGCTTTTGGGGAAAGACTCGTCCCTCGGGTTACTGGGGGATACGCGTCCGATAAACTCATCTTT.

This clone was counted between two and nine times. TCRdb's protein for this DNA is that of a much larger clone and differs from the translation at residue 21, likely a read error; the protein shown is the DNA translation. CDR3 residues: CALGGEMPSYLSLLTGGFFGELIF. The CDR3 nucleotides read TGTGCTCTTGGGGGAGAGATGCCTTCCTATCTCTCTCTCCTAACTGGGGGATTTTTCGGTGAACTCATCTTT. This chain connects TRDV1 to TRDJ1; TRDD3 aligns across 10 bases. As TCRdb names no J gene, one was assigned here on the basis of a DNA match to germline. Germline V gene data show CDR1 as TSWWSYY and CDR2 as QGS. This CDR3 region has 24 residues. The trim removed 4 bases at V and 9 bases at J, leaving 38 bases unmatched.

Many counts were recorded for this clone. TCRdb's protein, taken from a much larger clone, differs from this DNA's translation at residue 13, likely owing to a read error; the protein displayed comes from the DNA. The genes are TRDV1 and TRDJ1; 8 nucleotides agree with TRDD3. The CDR3 is made up of 20 amino acids. Per the germline V gene, CDR1 is TSWWSYY and CDR2 is QGS. The V segment lost 4 bases and the J segment 9 bases; nucleotides outside the gene matches: 28. CDR3 bases: TGTGCTCTTGGGGCGACGGCTCTCCCTCACGAAACTAGGGGGATAACAGAACTCATCTTT. It codes for CALGATALPHETRGITELIF.

This clone has more than one count but fewer than ten. One base separates it from a far larger clone, so it is likely a read error. Other DNA sequences from this sample encode an identical CDR3 as well. The J gene is TRDJ1, the V gene TRDV1; the match to TRDD3 covers 8 bases. CDR3 length: 19 residues. Germline CDR1 reads TSWWSYY; CDR2 reads QGS. CDR3 amino acids: CALGESPSFGLGAPYKLIF. Written as DNA, the CDR3 is TGTGCTCTTGGGGAATCTCCGTCCTTTGGACTGGGGGCACCGTATAAGCTCATCTTT.

For this clone: The TCRdb record carries a much larger clone's protein, which differs from this DNA's translation at residue 13; a read error is the likely cause, and the protein listed here is the DNA translation. The chain recombines TRDV1 with TRDJ1, with D possibly being TRDD3 (5 bases). The CDR3 has 14 residues. The germline gives CDR1 TSWWSYY, CDR2 QGS. The CDR3, as DNA: TGTGCTCTTGGGATCCTGGGTTGCACCGATAAACTCACCTTT. Its translation is CALGILGCTDKLTF.

This clone showed up just a few times. A read error likely explains why the TCRdb protein, taken from a much larger clone, differs from this DNA's translation at residue 15; the protein shown is translated from the DNA. The chain recombines TRDV2 with TRDJ3; 12 bases line up with TRDD3. Because TCRdb records no J gene, it was assigned here through a match of the DNA to germline. The CDR3 is 21 residues long. Per the germline V gene, CDR1 is GEAIGNYY and CDR2 is EKD. CDR3 residues: CACDTLLGDTHSSWGTRQMFF. The CDR3 bases are TGTGCCTGTGACACCTTACTGGGGGATACCCATTCCTCCTGGGGCACCCGACAGATGTTTTTC.

This clone was counted at least ten times. This could be a read error, since a much larger clone is one nucleotide away. In the same sample, other DNA sequences code for this CDR3. This rearrangement joins TRDV1 to TRDJ1, with 8 bases that match TRDD3. The CDR3 runs to 18 residues. V was pared by 1 base and J by 1 base, with 11 bases of the junction left unmatched. CDR1 and CDR2 from the germline V gene are TSWWSYY and QGS. CDR3 loop: CALGEPRGILTFTDKLIF. The DNA for the CDR3 is TGTGCTCTTGGGGAACCTCGGGGGATATTAACGTTCACCGATAAACTCATCTTT.